There are a few counts of the clone carrying this T cell receptor (beta chain). The antigen remains unidentified. The CDR3 is 12 residues long. The germline V gene encodes CDR1 MDHEN and CDR2 SYDVKM. V was clipped by 5 bases and J by 5 bases, with 9 bases between them. The data are from a study of beta chain features in type 1 diabetes. Study overall: Analysis included around 99,000,000 sorted cells drawn from all samples. Study-level points and caveats: Comparison showed that naive, central memory and Treg TCRB repertoires appeared more similar among patients than among healthy donors. In patients and controls equally, PCR might favor templates that are shorter.

Each of the CD4+ naive, central memory, regulatory and stem cell-like memory populations was sorted via CD45RO/CCR7/CD25/CD127/CD95/CD27. The study reverse transcribed the entire isolated RNA, so it sequenced expressed TCRB transcripts. Some clones are missing from TCRdb's copy, which holds only in-frame ones; the method was immunoSEQ multiplex PCR. The table shows about 360,000 clones, with over 10% occurring only once. This sequence joins TRBV28 and TRBJ2-5; no definite D call. This receptor was identified in a man between 18 and 35 years old in good health. Sequencing used naive CD4+ T cells from blood. CDR3 nucleotides: TGTGCCAGCAGTCCACTATTCGAGACCCAGTACTTC. As protein: CASSPLFETQYF. The full variable domain, completed using reference TRBV28 and TRBJ2-5, is DVKVTQSSRYLVKRTGEKVFLECVQDMDHENMFWYRQDPGLGLRLIYFSYDVKMKEKGDIPEGYSVSREKKERFSLILESASTNQTSMYLCASSPLFETQYFGPGTRLLVL.